This T cell receptor beta chain was found in a study of cytomegalovirus exposure and HLA in healthy donors (dated by TCRdb to the late 2010s). A note on the overall study: According to an earlier analysis of 450 to 650 of the donors, 150 million to 200 million T cells yielded some 110 million unique TCR beta sequences and 276 Gb of sequence data. The study used immunosequencing to profile the T cell repertoires of under 700 subjects and linked those repertoires to cytomegalovirus serostatus. The number of typed donors differed by locus: about 620-640 for A, B, C, DRB1 and DQB1; 522 for DQA1; roughly 600 for DPA1; and some 470 for DPB1. Genome-wide SNP genotypes for about three fifths of the 666 donors were used in a later genetic analysis, which treated that subset as a discovery cohort. Besides the first cohort of around 700 subjects, a separate validation cohort made up of 120 different subjects was used. Roughly five DR-DQ haplotypes were handled as single units for association and clustering, since linkage in the cohort was strong. To study patterns of TCR occurrence, a later analysis re-analyzed previously published TCR beta repertoires from just over 650 donors and added high-resolution HLA genotyping. Among the roughly 410 genotyped donors, 81% belonged to the genetic ancestry cluster associated with self-reported Caucasian donors. Rather than drawing on any new phenotypic data, the later analysis identified candidate immune exposures from TCR beta sequences and the way those sequences occurred across donors. Roughly 300 gigabases of sequencing data and tens of millions of unique TCR sequences were included in an early release covering around 650 HLA-typed donors. Among about 390 genotyped donors of the cohort, an average of roughly 240,000 unique TCR beta nucleotide sequences were sequenced per donor, 15% to 20% of them non-productive. High-throughput TCR immunosequencing, statistical association of individual TCRs with disease status, and machine learning were combined to predict cytomegalovirus infection status. Class I and class II HLA loci were covered by the typing at four-digit resolution. Every repertoire in the discovery cohort had been generated on one and the same sequencing platform. In an earlier analysis of several hundred of the donors, high-throughput TCR beta sequencing was used to judge whether each TCR beta V gene segment behaved as functional or pseudogenic. Alongside the repertoire data, information on donor age, sex, ethnicity and CMV serostatus was compiled. The study aimed to test whether signatures of past pathogen exposure could be identified by cataloging public T cell receptors. What the authors observed across the whole study: Linkage disequilibrium might explain the correlated functional status among segregating V segments, but an unknown experimental factor could not be excluded. The study gave a list of some 150 TCR beta chains associated with cytomegalovirus. An association between a missense DCLRE1C variant and V-gene and J-gene trimming of TCR beta chains was found in a later genetic analysis and replicated in an independent cohort. According to the authors, the approach could potentially be generalized to other disease states and immunological phenotypes. Because some donors lacked HLA typing at each locus, the association tests relied only on the typed subset. Most TCR sequences were observed very rarely across donors, whereas some public TCRs were present in many individuals. According to a later genetic analysis, donors in an Asian-associated ancestry cluster had fewer N-insertions in productive TCRs than the roughly 670-donor mean. Broadly in line with IMGT annotations, most TCR beta V segments showed up in productive rearrangements about 87% or about 30% of the time in an earlier analysis of around 550 of the donors. A later analysis found that most CMV-associated TCR beta chains appeared HLA-restricted, with HLA associations seemingly driven largely by CMV exposure. In both the original and validation cohorts, the classifier was reported to diagnose cytomegalovirus status with high specificity and sensitivity. Assigning TCR associations to individual alleles was difficult when HLA alleles, especially DR and DQ, strongly co-occurred. Three of the identified cytomegalovirus-associated TCR beta chains were confirmed in vitro to be specific for cytomegalovirus antigens. A later analysis associated about 17,000 TCR beta sequences with specific HLA alleles at a false discovery rate of 0.05. Because the 87-base-pair reads could not distinguish some IMGT-functional V segments, including TRBV6-2 and TRBV6-3, those segments were excluded. This cohort had only TCR beta chains sequenced, and the lack of alpha or paired-chain data limited which features could be detected. A group of highly shared sequence variants was considered likely to be a technical artifact of the sequencing pipeline. For the cohort, immune exposure information was limited to CMV serostatus. A further reported finding was that TCR beta sequences accurately predicted the HLA-A and HLA-B alleles for most subjects in the first cohort. Some 16 rarely observed V segments, including chromosome 9 orphons, were excluded from the earlier analysis of approximately 500 of the donors because counts were too low. In a later analysis, TCR association rates were found to vary across HLA loci, with the most associated TCRs seen for DRB1 alleles and the fewest for HLA-C alleles. The presence/absence analyses assumed that sequencing depth was roughly uniform across donors, and that assumption may not be true. In a later analysis, HLA-associated TCR beta chains were found to be more clonally expanded and to have lower generation probabilities than equally common non-associated chains. In a later analysis, several top co-occurrence clusters were reported to appear linked to parvovirus B19, influenza, CMV and Epstein-Barr virus.

The receptor library was made with the immunoSEQ multiplex PCR assay. The multiplex PCR relied on a mix of 60 forward primers for TCR Vbeta segments and 13 reverse primers for TCR Jbeta segments. Amplification of the CDR3 region of rearranged TCR beta genes was performed with a multiplex PCR assay on genomic DNA. The Illumina HiSeq System was used to sequence the amplified TCR beta libraries as 87-base-pair reads. Per the original workflow: Across the 500 to 850 repertoires, a later analysis counted 80 million or so unique TCR beta chains, 9.5 million to 13 million of which were shared by at least two donors. A nearest-neighbor algorithm error-corrected the raw reads and collapsed the reads into unique sequences, merging closely related sequences to remove PCR and sequencing errors. Alignment of CDR3 sequences to IMGT reference sequences was used to assign V, D and J gene segments. Each retained sequence needed at least a six-nucleotide match to both a V gene segment and a J gene segment. Rearrangements were classified as productive when the CDR3 lacked stop codons and remained in frame with V and J, and all other rearrangements were classified as non-productive. Following IMGT convention, CDR3 was defined as the stretch from the second conserved V-encoded cysteine to the conserved J-encoded phenylalanine. The earlier analysis of 500 to 600 of the donors excluded sequences that lacked an unambiguous match to a single V gene segment. In an earlier analysis of approximately 590 of the donors, a V segment was called functional when productive rearrangements were above 56.7%, and segregating when the standard deviation between donors exceeded 5%. A statistical classification framework was built to diagnose cytomegalovirus status from the catalog of TCR beta chain sequences. In a later analysis, V and J genes were assigned by comparing TCR nucleotide sequences against IMGT/GENE-DB human TR gene sequences. The TCRdist pipeline was used in a later analysis to assign CDR3 sequences and most-parsimonious VDJ recombination scenarios. A later analysis defined each TCR beta chain by its CDR3 amino acid sequence plus V-gene family, and excluded reads lacking a unique V-gene family. As a way to deal with suspected cross-contamination and a sequencing artifact, a later analysis dropped 450 to 700 nucleotide sequences that were highly shared and had low generation probability. In a later analysis, a clonal expansion index for each public chain was calculated from normalized within-repertoire ranks of inferred template counts. Generation probabilities in a later analysis came from a VDJ recombination model fitted to out-of-frame rearrangements, and those results were checked against IGoR. In a later analysis, hypergeometric tests were used to score TCR-TCR, TCR-HLA and TCR-CMV co-occurrence, with a repertoire-size bias correction applied to TCR pairs. In a later analysis, false discovery rates were estimated by permuting HLA or CMV assignments 20 times. A later analysis grouped co-occurring TCRs with DBSCAN, adding TCRdist sequence similarity when clustering within HLA-allele-positive subsets. Repertoires with fewer than 30,000 or more than 120,000 public chains were left out of co-occurrence clustering, as were several repertoires with anomalous nucleotide sharing. The table was pulled from immuneACCESS by TCRdb, which kept in-frame rearrangements only. Such tables lose some clones; where checked, under half of the loss comes from unresolved V genes, and the rest has no known cause. V, J and clone size are taken as reported in that table, and D and trimming were inferred from the DNA itself. In all, the sample holds under 200,000 clones, and around 80% of those were seen once. Jointly, the top ten make up roughly 1.9% of the sample.

Regarding this clone: Its antigen target is currently unknown. No quality values exist for individual bases; no much larger clone is one base distant.

From the cysteine up to the phenylalanine, the CDR3 has a length of 15 residues. The kept DNA is CDR3 alone, 45 bases in frame from the first base. The germline V gene sets CDR1 to MDHEN and CDR2 to SYDVKM. Trimming costs V 5 bases and J 0 bases, and their ends lie 13 bases apart. The cohort was made up of approximately 700 healthy bone marrow donors. At the time of sampling, all cohort members were nominally healthy, though unrecorded immune exposures were likely present. The donor was CMV seronegative and was included in the group of around 320 seronegative cohort members. Each donor provided a peripheral blood sample, and peripheral blood mononuclear cells were used for TCR beta sequencing. Genomic DNA was extracted from the blood cell samples with the Qiagen DNeasy Blood Extraction Kit.

The V gene is TRBV28 and the J gene is TRBJ1-2; possibly the D gene is TRBD1, per 5 matching bases. Specimen: PBMCs. The source is a man aged 35 to 55 in good health and CMV-seronegative. For the CDR3, the sequence is CASSPIGVPNYGYTF. The DNA sequence is TGTGCCAGCAGTCCGATAGGGGTTCCTAACTATGGCTACACCTTC.